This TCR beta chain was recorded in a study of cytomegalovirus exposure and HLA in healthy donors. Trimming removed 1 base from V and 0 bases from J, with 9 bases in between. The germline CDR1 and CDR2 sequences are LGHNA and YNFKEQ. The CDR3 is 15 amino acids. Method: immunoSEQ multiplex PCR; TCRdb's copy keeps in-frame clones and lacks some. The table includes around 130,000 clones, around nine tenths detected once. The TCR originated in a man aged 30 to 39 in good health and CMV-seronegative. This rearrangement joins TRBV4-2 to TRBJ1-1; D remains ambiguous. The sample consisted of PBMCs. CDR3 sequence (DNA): TGTGCCAGCAGCCAAGCGAGTCAGGTGAACACTGAAGCTTTCTTT. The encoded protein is CASSQASQVNTEAFF.